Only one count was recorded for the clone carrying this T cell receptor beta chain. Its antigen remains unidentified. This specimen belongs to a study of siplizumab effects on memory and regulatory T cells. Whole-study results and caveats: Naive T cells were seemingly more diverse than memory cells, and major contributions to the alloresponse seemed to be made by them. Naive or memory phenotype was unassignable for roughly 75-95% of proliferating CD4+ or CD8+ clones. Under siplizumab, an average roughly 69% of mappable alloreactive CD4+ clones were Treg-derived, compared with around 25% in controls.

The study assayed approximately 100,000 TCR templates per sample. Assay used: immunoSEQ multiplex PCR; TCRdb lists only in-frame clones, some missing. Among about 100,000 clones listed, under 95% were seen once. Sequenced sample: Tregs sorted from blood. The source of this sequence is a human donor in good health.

CDR3 bases: TGTGCCAGCAGCGAGGGCCTTACCTACGAGCAGTACTTC. Protein sequence: CASSEGLTYEQYF. The genes are TRBV9 and TRBJ2-7, with D uncertain. The germline V gene has CDR1 SGDLS and CDR2 YYNGEE. This CDR3 comprises 13 residues. Trimming shortened V by 3 bases and J by 2 bases, and 9 bases separated the two germline ends.